These 6 T cell receptor beta chains originate from one sample sequenced in a study of T-cell memory formation after mild COVID-19 (dated by TCRdb to the early 2020s). The library was made by 5' RACE. The sequencing machine was an Illumina NovaSeq 6000. TCRdb's own reprocessing of the public reads used fastp at Q25 and MiXCR and kept productive beta chains. Every entry covers one CDR3 protein and lists the most common genes and DNA from its rows. Here the sample has nearly 110,000 distinct CDR3 sequences; over 10% occur a single time. The biggest ten clones account for 25% to 35% of the sample. The source material was PBMCs or a T cell subset sorted from them (not recorded which). The receptors derive from an adult woman who had mild COVID-19 (a few samples of this study predate the infection). The sample titles of this study are shuffled in the database, so cell type and time point are left out; the donor was told from shared clones.

This clonotype was counted many times. The rearrangement joins TRBV5-1 to TRBJ2-7; 9 bases agree with TRBD1. J gave up 2 bases and V 4 bases, and 7 bases lay outside the gene matches. The CDR3 covers 15 residues. Germline values: CDR1 SGHRS, CDR2 YFSETQ. The CDR3 coding sequence is TGCGCCAGCAGCATGGGGACAGGGACCCCCTACGAGCAGTACTTC. Translated: CASSMGTGTPYEQYF.

Only a few counts were recorded for this clonotype. The chain carries TRBV13 and TRBJ2-1; possibly TRBD1 or TRBD2 for D (7 bases each). The CDR3 sequence is 15 residues long. The V gene's germline CDR1 is PRHDT and CDR2 FYEKMQ (reference sequence). Trimming shortened V by 3 bases and J by 4 bases, and 13 bases separated the two germline ends. The CDR3 protein is CASSFRGGKYNEQFF. In DNA, the CDR3 is TGTGCCAGCAGCTTCAGGGGGGGAAAGTACAATGAGCAGTTCTTC. The full variable domain, with the rest looked up from reference TRBV13 and TRBJ2-1, is AAGVIQSPRHLIKEKRETATLKCYPIPRHDTVYWYQQGPGQDPQFLISFYEKMQSDKGSIPDRFSAQQFSDYHSELNMSSLELGDSALYFCASSFRGGKYNEQFFGPGTRLTVL.

The chain is built from TRBV12-3 or TRBV12-4 and TRBJ2-5; possibly TRBD2 for D (5 bases). The V end was cut by 2 bases, the J end by 0 bases, with 7 bases between. The CDR3 is made up of 14 amino acids. CDR3 protein: CASSLSRDQETQYF. The CDR3 DNA sequence: TGTGCCAGCAGTTTATCGCGGGACCAAGAGACCCAGTACTTC.

This clonotype was observed a handful of times. This chain joins TRBV20-1 and TRBJ2-1; TRBD2 matches at 11 bases. V was pared by 5 bases and J by 4 bases, with 7 bases of the junction left unmatched. Germline CDR1 DFQATT, CDR2 SNEGSKA (reference sequence). CDR3 length: 15 residues. The chain's CDR3 is CSAEDSGGAYNEQFF. DNA for the CDR3: TGCAGTGCTGAGGATAGCGGGGGGGCATACAATGAGCAGTTCTTC.

This clonotype has at least ten counts. V is TRBV5-5 and J is TRBJ2-7, with D maybe TRBD2 (6 bases). V shed 4 bases and J shed 6 bases, with 14 bases lying between them. This CDR3 has 13 amino acids. The germline V gene has CDR1 SGHKS and CDR2 YYEKEE (reference sequence). The CDR3 DNA follows: TGTGCCAGCAGCCCCGGGACCGGGGGCGAGCAGTACTTC. Translating it yields CASSPGTGGEQYF.

The J gene is TRBJ1-5, the V gene TRBV30; D ambiguous. V gave up 2 bases and J gave up 6 bases, with 11 bases separating them. The CDR3 consists of 13 residues. Germline CDR1 reads GTSNPN; CDR2 reads SVGIG (reference sequence). As DNA, the CDR3 is TGTGCCTGGAGTCACGGGGAGAGTCAGCCCCAGCATTTT. It is translated as CAWSHGESQPQHF.